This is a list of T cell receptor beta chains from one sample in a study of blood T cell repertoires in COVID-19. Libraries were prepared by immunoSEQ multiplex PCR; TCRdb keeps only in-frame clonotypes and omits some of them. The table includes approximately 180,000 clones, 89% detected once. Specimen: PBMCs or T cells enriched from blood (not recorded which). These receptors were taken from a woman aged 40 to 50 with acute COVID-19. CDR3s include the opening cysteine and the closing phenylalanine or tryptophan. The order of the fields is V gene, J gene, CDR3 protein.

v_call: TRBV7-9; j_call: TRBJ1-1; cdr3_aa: CASSLTGGRAEAFF
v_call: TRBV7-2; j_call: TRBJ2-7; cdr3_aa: CASSLTPGLNRYEQYF
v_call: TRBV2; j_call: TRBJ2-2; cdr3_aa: CASTYLDVRNTGELFF
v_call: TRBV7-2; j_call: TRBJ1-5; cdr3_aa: CASSPRRLNMNQPQHF
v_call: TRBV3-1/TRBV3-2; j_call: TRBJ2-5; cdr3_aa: CASSSGTSGAWWETQYF
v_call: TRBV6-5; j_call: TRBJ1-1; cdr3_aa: CASSIVGVRTEAFF
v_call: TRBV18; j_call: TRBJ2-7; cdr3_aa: CASSLTNPGQGGSEQYF
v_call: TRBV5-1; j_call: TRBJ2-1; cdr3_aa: CASSLSEVSYNEQFF
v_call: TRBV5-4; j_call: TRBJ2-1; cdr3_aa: CASRRGGYHNEQFF
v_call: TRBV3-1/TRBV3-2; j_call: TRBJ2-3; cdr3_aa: CASSQEGREIDTQYF
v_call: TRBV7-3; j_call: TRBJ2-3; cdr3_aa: CASSGGASGGTDTQYF
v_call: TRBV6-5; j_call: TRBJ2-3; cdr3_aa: CASSRGVPTDTQYF
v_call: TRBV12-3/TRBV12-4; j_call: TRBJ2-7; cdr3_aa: CASKLAGDYEQYF
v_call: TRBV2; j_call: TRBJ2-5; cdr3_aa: CASTGQGAGTQYF
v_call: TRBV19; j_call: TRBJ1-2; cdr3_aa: CASRGQGLGGGYTF
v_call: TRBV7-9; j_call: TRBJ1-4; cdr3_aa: CASSGQGGLEKLFF
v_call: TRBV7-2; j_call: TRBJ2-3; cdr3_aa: CASSSQAGVSTDTQYF
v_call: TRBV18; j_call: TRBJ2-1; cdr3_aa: CASSSGRDEQFF
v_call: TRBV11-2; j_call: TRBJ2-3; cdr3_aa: CASSPPGTSGTTDTQYF
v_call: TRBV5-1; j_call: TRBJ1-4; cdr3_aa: CASRIKTGGNGEKLFF
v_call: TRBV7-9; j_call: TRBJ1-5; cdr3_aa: CASSPGGGLGQPQHF
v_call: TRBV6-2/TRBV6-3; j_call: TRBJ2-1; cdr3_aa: CASSSYKIGTSGYNEQFF
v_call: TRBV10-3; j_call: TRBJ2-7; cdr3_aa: CAISVEGATYEQYF
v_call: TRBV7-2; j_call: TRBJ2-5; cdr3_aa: CASSLSLAGGPRRETQYF
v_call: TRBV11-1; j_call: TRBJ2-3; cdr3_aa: CASSLGWAGDLDTQYF
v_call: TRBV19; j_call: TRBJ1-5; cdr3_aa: CASSMGADLYSNQPQHF
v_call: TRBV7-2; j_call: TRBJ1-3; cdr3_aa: CASSIQGNTIYF
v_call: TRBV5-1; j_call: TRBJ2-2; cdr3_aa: CASSDAGFTGELFF
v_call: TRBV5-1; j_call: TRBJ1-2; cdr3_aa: CASSSVTGTDYGYTF
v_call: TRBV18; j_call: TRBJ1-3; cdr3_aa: CASSPGPGDGNTIYF
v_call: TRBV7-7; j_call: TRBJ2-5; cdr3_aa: CASSRTGGGETQYF
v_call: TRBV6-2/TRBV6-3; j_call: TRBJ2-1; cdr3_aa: CASSSGQGSYNEQFF
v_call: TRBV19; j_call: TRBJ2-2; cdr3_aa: CASSIPAGVRGGELFF
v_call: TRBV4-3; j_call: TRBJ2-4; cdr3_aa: CASSPGTDLAKNIQYF
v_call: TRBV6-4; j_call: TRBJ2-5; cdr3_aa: CASTLSGGRGRAETQYF
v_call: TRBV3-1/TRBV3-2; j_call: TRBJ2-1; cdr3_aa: CASSQVLAEYNEQFF
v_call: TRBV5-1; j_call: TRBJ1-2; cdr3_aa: CASRPAVDSANYGYTF
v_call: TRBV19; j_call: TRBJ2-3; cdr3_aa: CASSNQRAGTSDTQYF
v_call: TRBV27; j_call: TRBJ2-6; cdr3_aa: CASREGQPGANVLTF
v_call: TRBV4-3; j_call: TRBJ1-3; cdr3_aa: CASSQEEGQRNTIYF
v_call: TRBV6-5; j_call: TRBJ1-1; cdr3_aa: CASAYRGLNTEAFF
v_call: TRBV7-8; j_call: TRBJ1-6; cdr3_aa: CASSLSGSGGYNSPLHF
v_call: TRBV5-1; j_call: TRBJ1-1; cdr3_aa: CASKGVNTEAFF
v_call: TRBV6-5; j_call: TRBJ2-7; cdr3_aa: CASSITSDSYEQYF
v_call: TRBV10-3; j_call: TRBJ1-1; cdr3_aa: CAIKGQALTEAFF
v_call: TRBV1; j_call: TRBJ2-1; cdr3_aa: CTSIPGGGPAYNEQFF